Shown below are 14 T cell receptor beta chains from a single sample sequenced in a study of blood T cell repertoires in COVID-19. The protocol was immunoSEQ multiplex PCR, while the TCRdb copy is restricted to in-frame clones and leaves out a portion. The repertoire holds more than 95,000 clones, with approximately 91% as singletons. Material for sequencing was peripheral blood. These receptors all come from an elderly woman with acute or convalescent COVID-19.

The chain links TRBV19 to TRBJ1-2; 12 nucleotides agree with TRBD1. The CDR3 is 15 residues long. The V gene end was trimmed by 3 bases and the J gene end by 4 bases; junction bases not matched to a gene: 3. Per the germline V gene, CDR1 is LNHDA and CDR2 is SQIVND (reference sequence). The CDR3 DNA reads TGTGCCAGTAGTATCGGGACAGGGGGCCTCTATGGCTACACCTTC. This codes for CASSIGTGGLYGYTF.

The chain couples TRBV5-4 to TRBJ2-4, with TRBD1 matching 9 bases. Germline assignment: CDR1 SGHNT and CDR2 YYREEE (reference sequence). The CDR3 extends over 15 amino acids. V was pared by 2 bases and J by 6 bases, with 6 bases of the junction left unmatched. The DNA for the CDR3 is TGTGCCAGCAGCTTTCCGGGACAGGGTGGAAACATTCAGTACTTC. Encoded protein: CASSFPGQGGNIQYF.

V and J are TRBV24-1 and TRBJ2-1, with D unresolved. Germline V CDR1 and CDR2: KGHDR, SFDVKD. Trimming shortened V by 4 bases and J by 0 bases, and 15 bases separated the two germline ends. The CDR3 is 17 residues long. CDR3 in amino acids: CATSDPMAGSSYNEQFF. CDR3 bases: TGTGCCACCAGTGACCCCATGGCAGGAAGCTCCTACAATGAGCAGTTCTTC.

The CDR3 DNA reads as TGTGCCAGCAGTGGGCAACAGGGTAATTCACCCCTCCACTTT. This sequence encodes CASSGQQGNSPLHF. V and J are TRBV2 and TRBJ1-6, with a tentative D call TRBD1 (6 bases). Looked up from germline, CDR1 is SNHLY and CDR2 is FYNNEI. This CDR3 is 14 amino acids long. V lost 4 bases to trimming and J lost 6 bases, with 10 bases between them.

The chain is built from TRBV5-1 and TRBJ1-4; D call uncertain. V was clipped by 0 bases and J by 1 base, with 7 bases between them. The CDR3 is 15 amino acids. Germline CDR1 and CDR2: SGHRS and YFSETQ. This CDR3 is CASSLGSGTNEKLFF. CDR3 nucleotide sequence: TGCGCCAGCAGCTTGGGCTCAGGAACTAATGAAAAACTGTTTTTT.

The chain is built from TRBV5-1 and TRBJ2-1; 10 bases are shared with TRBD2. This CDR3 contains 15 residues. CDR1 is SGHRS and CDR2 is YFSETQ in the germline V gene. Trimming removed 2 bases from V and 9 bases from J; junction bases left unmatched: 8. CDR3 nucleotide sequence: TGCGCCAGCAGCTTTCTATCTCTAGCGGGAGCTGAGCAGTTCTTC. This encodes CASSFLSLAGAEQFF.

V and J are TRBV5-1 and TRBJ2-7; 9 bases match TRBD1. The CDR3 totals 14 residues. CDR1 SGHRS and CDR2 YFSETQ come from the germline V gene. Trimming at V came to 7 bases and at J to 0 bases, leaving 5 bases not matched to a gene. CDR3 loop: CASGQGISSYEQYF. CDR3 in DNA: TGCGCCAGCGGACAGGGGATAAGCTCCTACGAGCAGTACTTC.

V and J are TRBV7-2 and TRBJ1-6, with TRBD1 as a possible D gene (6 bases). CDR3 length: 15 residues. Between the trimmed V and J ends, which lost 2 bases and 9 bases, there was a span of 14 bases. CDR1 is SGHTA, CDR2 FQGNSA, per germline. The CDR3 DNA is TGTGCCAGCAGCTTAAATTGGCAGGGGCTTTCACCCCTCCACTTT. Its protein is CASSLNWQGLSPLHF. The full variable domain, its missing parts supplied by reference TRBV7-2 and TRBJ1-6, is GAGVSQSPSNKVTEKGKDVELRCDPISGHTALYWYRQSLGQGLEFLIYFQGNSAPDKSGLPSDRFSAERTGGSVSTLTIQRTQQEDSAVYLCASSLNWQGLSPLHFGNGTRLTVT.

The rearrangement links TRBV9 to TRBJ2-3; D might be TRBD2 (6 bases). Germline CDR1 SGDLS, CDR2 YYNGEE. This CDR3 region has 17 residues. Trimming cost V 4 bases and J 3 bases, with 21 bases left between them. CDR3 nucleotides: TGTGCCAGCAGCACGCCTCGGGAGCGACCCTTAACAGATACGCAGTATTTT. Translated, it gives CASSTPRERPLTDTQYF.

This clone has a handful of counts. The CDR3 nucleotides are TGTGCCAGCAGCAAAGGGGGTCGGCAGGCCACAATAGAAGGGGATACGCAGTATTTT. It is translated as CASSKGGRQATIEGDTQYF. This chain joins TRBV13 and TRBJ2-3; D might be TRBD1 (6 bases). This CDR3 region has 19 residues. Between the trimmed V and J ends, which lost 5 bases and 6 bases, there was a span of 30 bases. Germline V gene lookup returns CDR1 PRHDT and CDR2 FYEKMQ (reference sequence).

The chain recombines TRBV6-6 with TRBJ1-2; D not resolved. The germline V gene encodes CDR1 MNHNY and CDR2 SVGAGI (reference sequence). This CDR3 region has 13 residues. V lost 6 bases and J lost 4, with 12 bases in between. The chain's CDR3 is CASRDASGYGYTF. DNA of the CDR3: TGTGCCAGCAGAGACGCATCGGGCTATGGCTACACCTTC.

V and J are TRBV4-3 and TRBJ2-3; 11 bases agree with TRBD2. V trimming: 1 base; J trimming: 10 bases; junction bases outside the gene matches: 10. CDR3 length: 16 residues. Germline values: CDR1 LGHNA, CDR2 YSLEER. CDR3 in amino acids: CASSQGRVAGGGAQYF. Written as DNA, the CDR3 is TGCGCCAGCAGCCAAGGGCGAGTAGCGGGGGGGGGCGCGCAGTATTTT.

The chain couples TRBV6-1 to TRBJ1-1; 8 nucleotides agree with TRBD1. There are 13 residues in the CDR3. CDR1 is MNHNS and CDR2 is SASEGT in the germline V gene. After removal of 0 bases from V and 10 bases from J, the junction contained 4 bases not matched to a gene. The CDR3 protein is CASSEANRGGAFF. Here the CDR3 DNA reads TGTGCCAGCAGTGAAGCGAACAGGGGGGGAGCTTTCTTT.

CDR3 sequence reads: CASSKWRKGLEETQYF. CDR3 in DNA: TGTGCCAGCAGCAAATGGCGGAAGGGACTCGAGGAGACCCAGTACTTC. The rearrangement links TRBV21-1 to TRBJ2-5; the table gives TRBD2 as D, unverified against the DNA. TRBV21-1 is labeled a pseudogene. CDR3 length equals 16 residues.